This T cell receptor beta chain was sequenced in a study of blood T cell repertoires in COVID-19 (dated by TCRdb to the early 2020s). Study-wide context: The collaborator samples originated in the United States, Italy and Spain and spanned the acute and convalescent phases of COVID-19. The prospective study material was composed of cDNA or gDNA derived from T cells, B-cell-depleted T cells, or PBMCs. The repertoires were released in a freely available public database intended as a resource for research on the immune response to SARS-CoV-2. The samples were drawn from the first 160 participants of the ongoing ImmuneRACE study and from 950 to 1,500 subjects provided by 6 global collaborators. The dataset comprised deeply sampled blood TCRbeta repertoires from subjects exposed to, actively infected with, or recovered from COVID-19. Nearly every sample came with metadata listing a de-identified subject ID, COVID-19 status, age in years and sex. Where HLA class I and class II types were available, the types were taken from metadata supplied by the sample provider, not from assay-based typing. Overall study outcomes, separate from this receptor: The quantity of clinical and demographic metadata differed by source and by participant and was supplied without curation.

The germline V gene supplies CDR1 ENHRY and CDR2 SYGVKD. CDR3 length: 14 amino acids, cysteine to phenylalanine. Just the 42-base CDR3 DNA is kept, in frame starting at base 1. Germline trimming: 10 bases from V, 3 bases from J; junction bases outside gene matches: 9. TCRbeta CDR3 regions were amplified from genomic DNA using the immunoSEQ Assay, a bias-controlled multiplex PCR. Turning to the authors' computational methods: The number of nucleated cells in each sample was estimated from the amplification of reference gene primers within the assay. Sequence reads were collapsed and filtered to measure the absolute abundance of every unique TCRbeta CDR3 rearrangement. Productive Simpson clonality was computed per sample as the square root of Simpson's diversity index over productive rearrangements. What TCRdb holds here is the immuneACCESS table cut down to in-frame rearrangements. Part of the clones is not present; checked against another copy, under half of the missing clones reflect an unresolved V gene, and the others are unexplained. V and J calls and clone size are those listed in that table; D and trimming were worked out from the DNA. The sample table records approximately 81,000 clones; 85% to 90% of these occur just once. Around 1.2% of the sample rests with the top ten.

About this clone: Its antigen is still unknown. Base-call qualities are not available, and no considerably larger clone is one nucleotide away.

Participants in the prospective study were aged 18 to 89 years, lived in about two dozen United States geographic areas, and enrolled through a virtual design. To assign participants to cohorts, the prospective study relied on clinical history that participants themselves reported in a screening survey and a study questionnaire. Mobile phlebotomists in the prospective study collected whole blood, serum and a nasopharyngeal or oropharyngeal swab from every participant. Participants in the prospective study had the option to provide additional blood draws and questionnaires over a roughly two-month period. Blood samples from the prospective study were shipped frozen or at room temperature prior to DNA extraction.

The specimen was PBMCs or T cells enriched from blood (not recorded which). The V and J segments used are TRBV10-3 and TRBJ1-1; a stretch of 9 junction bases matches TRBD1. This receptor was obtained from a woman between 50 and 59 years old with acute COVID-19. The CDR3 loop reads CATSRTGVDTEAFF. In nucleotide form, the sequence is TGTGCCACCTCTAGGACAGGGGTGGACACTGAAGCTTTCTTT.